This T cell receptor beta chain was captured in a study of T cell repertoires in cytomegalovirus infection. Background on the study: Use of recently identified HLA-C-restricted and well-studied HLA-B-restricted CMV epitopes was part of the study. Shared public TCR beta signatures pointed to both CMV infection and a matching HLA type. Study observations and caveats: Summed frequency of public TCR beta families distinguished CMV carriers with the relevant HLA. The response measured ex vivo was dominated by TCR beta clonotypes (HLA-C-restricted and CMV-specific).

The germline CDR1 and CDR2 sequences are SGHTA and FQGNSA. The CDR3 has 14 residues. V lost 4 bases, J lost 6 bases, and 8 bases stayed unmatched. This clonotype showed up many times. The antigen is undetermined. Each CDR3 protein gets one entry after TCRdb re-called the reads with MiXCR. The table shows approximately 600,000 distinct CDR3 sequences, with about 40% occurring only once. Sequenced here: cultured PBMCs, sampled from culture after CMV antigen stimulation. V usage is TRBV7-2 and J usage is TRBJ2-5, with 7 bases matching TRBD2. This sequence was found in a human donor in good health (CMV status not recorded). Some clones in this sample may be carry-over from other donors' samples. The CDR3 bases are TGTGCCAGCAGCTCCGGGACTATGGACCAGACCCAGTACTTC. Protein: CASSSGTMDQTQYF. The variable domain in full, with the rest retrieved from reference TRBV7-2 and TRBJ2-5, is GAGVSQSPSNKVTEKGKDVELRCDPISGHTALYWYRQSLGQGLEFLIYFQGNSAPDKSGLPSDRFSAERTGGSVSTLTIQRTQQEDSAVYLCASSSGTMDQTQYFGPGTRLLVL.